This T cell receptor beta chain emerged from a study of shared clonotypes between healthy human individuals. A word on this clone: Its antigen is undetermined.

Deep-level assay runs were performed. The authors split each subset's genomic DNA evenly across several immunoSEQ plates. Profiling relied on immunoSEQ multiplex PCR, and the TCRdb table lists in-frame clones only, not all of them. The repertoire holds 2 million or so clones, with over 85% as singletons. Naive CD8 cells comprised CD45RO-negative, CCR7-positively selected cells, excluding terminally differentiated effector memory CD45RA+ cells. V lost 8 bases to trimming and J lost 0 bases, with 7 bases between them. The CDR3 has 13 residues. Germline V gene sequence: CDR1 LNHNV, CDR2 YYDKDF (reference sequence). Study-wide findings and caveats: A small donor pool kept down the genetic and exposure-history diversity that was represented.

This clonotype originated in a man between 18 and 29 years old in good health. The chain recombines TRBV15 with TRBJ2-2; either TRBD1 or TRBD2 may supply D (5 bases each). The source material was naive CD8+ T cells sorted from blood. CDR3 amino acids: CATQGPNTGELFF. The DNA of the CDR3 is TGTGCCACCCAGGGACCGAACACCGGGGAGCTGTTTTTT.